A selection of T cell receptor beta chains follows, all from one sample in a study of OX40 agonist ivuxolimab in advanced cancers. Using immunoSEQ multiplex PCR, the repertoire was profiled, and TCRdb retains in-frame clones only, with some absent. The table includes 60,000 to 80,000 clones, roughly 88% detected once. The starting material was CD4+ or CD8+ T cells sorted from blood, obtained in a trial of the OX40 agonist ivuxolimab. These receptors were collected from an adult with an advanced solid tumor such as melanoma, head and neck, liver or kidney cancer. Each CDR3 is given with its conserved first and last residue. D genes are given only for firm matches. Clone size is stated in some rows and not others, as once, few, many or a class when expanded.

TGCGCCAGCAGCTTGGTGGGCCCTACAATGAACACTGAAGCTTTCTTT	CASSLVGPTMNTEAFF	TRBJ1-1	NA	16	NA	TRBV5-1
TGTGCCAGCAGTTTAGAGAGAGTTTCCTACAATGAGCAGTTCTTC	CASSLERVSYNEQFF	TRBJ2-1	NA	15	NA	TRBV27
TGTGCCAGCAGCTTAGTGCCCGGACAGGGAAGGTTAACAGATACGCAGTATTTT	CASSLVPGQGRLTDTQYF	TRBJ2-3	NA	18	TRBD1	TRBV11-3
TGTGCCAGCTCATCAAACAGGGAAACTGAAGCTTTCTTT	CASSSNRETEAFF	TRBJ1-1	NA	13	NA	TRBV18
TGTGCCAGCACTGACGGTTTCGAACAGGGTTCAATCCAGTACTTC	CASTDGFEQGSIQYF	TRBJ2-4	NA	15	NA	TRBV2
TGTGCCAGCAGCCGGACTAGCGGGGGGGTAGGGAATGAGCAGTTCTTC	CASSRTSGGVGNEQFF	TRBJ2-1	NA	16	TRBD2	TRBV7-9
TGTGCCAGCGCAGCGGATACAGGGGGACCCGGAAACACCATATATTTT	CASAADTGGPGNTIYF	TRBJ1-3	NA	16	TRBD1	TRBV5-6
TGTGCCAGCAGTACTAACGGGAACACTGAAGCTTTCTTT	CASSTNGNTEAFF	TRBJ1-1	NA	13	NA	TRBV6-5
TGTGCCAGCAGCTTAGGACCGAACTCTGGAAACACCATATATTTT	CASSLGPNSGNTIYF	TRBJ1-3	once	15	NA	TRBV7-2
TGCGCCAGCAGCTTGACCGGACGTTCGGGACAGGCCGAAAAACTGTTTTTT	CASSLTGRSGQAEKLFF	TRBJ1-4	NA	17	TRBD1	TRBV5-1
TGTGCCTGGAGTACCACAGGGGGCGATCAGCCCCAGCATTTT	CAWSTTGGDQPQHF	TRBJ1-5	NA	14	TRBD1	TRBV30
TGTGCCAGCAGTTTTCAATACGAGCAGTACTTC	CASSFQYEQYF	TRBJ2-7	NA	11	NA	TRBV2
TGTGCCAGCAGCTTACGTAGGGACACAGATACGCAGTATTTT	CASSLRRDTDTQYF	TRBJ2-3	few	14	NA	TRBV5-6
TGTGCCAGCAGCGGGTGGGACAATGAGCAGTTCTTC	CASSGWDNEQFF	TRBJ2-1	NA	12	NA	TRBV11-3
TGTGCCAGCAGGGAGAGAGAAGCTTTCTTT	CASREREAFF	TRBJ1-1	once	10	NA	TRBV6-5
TGTGCCAGCTCACCAGAGGGGACTCCAGTTGGAAATGAGCAGTTCTTC	CASSPEGTPVGNEQFF	TRBJ2-1	NA	16	NA	TRBV18
TGCGCCAGCAGCTCCGACCTACCGGGACAGGGGTTCTCGAACACTGAAGCTTTCTTT	CASSSDLPGQGFSNTEAFF	TRBJ1-1	NA	19	TRBD1	TRBV5-1
TGTGCCAGCAGCTATCCCGGGACAGAAGGAGGCTACACCTTC	CASSYPGTEGGYTF	TRBJ1-2	NA	14	TRBD1	TRBV5-4
TGTGCCAGCGGACAGGGGGGCTACACCTTC	CASGQGGYTF	TRBJ1-2	NA	10	TRBD1	TRBV6-1
TGTGCCACCAGCAGAGATGTCCCGTTGGTGAACGAAAAACTGTTTTTT	CATSRDVPLVNEKLFF	TRBJ1-4	NA	16	NA	TRBV15
TGTGCCAGCCGTAGCACCCGCCCATGGGAGCAGTACTTC	CASRSTRPWEQYF	TRBJ2-7	NA	13	NA	TRBV27
TGTGCCAGCAGTAGGAACCCCACAAGCAATGAGCAGTTCTTC	CASSRNPTSNEQFF	TRBJ2-1	NA	14	NA	TRBV6-1
TGTGCCAGCAGCCGACAGGGTGGTAATTCACCCCTCCACTTT	CASSRQGGNSPLHF	TRBJ1-6	once	14	TRBD1	TRBV5-4
TGTGCCAGCAGTGTAAGCTGGGTAGGGTCTGGGGCCAACGTCCTGACTTTC	CASSVSWVGSGANVLTF	TRBJ2-6	NA	17	NA	TRBV6-1
TGTGCCAGCTCACCAACGGGACAGGGGGGATCCTATGGCTACACCTTC	CASSPTGQGGSYGYTF	TRBJ1-2	NA	16	TRBD1	TRBV18
TGTGCCAGCTCTCCTGACAGGGGCGAAGCTTTCTTT	CASSPDRGEAFF	TRBJ1-1	few	12	TRBD1	TRBV18
TGTGCCACCAGCCGTCGACAGACCGACACCGGGGAGCTGTTTTTT	CATSRRQTDTGELFF	TRBJ2-2	once	15	NA	TRBV15
TGTGCCAGCAGCTTTCTCAGTTCAGGGGGAGCTTTCTTT	CASSFLSSGGAFF	TRBJ1-1	once	13	TRBD1	TRBV7-9
TGTGCCAGCACCAAAAGTGGGGGACAGCTGACCCAGTACTTC	CASTKSGGQLTQYF	TRBJ2-5	once	14	TRBD1	TRBV6-6
TGTGCCAGCAGGGCAGGGAATCAGCCCCAGCATTTT	CASRAGNQPQHF	TRBJ1-5	once	12	NA	TRBV6-1
TGCAGCGTCTCCGGACTTGATAGATTCTACAATGAGCAGTTCTTC	CSVSGLDRFYNEQFF	TRBJ2-1	once	15	NA	TRBV29-1
TGTGCCAGGGGCACAGAGGTACATAGATGTCGGGGACAGCTTAATTCACCCCTCCACTTT	CARGTEVHRCRGQLNSPLHF	TRBJ1-6	NA	20	TRBD1	TRBV28
TGTGCCATCAGTAAACGGCGCGGGGGGAAAGAGGAGACCCAGTACTTC	CAISKRRGGKEETQYF	TRBJ2-5	once	16	TRBD2	TRBV10-3
TGCGCCAGCAGCTTGGAGACTAGCGGGGGCCGAACGCAGTATTTT	CASSLETSGGRTQYF	TRBJ2-3	NA	15	TRBD2	TRBV5-1
TGTGCCAGCAGCCAAGAATGGGTGCAGGGGAGCTATAATTCACCCCTCCACTTT	CASSQEWVQGSYNSPLHF	TRBJ1-6	NA	18	NA	TRBV4-2
TGCGCCAGCAGCCAAAGCACAGGGATGAGGAATGGCTACACCTTC	CASSQSTGMRNGYTF	TRBJ1-2	NA	15	NA	TRBV5-1
TGCGCCAGCACGAGGGACGGCCTTAATTCACCCCTCCACTTT	CASTRDGLNSPLHF	TRBJ1-6	NA	14	NA	TRBV5-1
TGTGCCACCAGCCCCCCGGGACTCGTCAACGAGCAGTACTTC	CATSPPGLVNEQYF	TRBJ2-7	NA	14	NA	TRBV15
TGTGCCTGGAGTGTACTGGGCAGGGGGCTGTCTGGGGCCAACGTCCTGACTTTC	CAWSVLGRGLSGANVLTF	TRBJ2-6	few	18	TRBD1	TRBV30
TGTGCCAGCAGCTTAGACATAAGGAGTAAAGATACGCAGTATTTT	CASSLDIRSKDTQYF	TRBJ2-3	NA	15	NA	TRBV11-3
TGTGCCACCTCCGGCAATCAGCCCCAGCATTTT	CATSGNQPQHF	TRBJ1-5	few	11	NA	TRBV9
TGCGCCAGCAGCTTTAGGGACCAACCCTTCTACGAGCAGTACTTC	CASSFRDQPFYEQYF	TRBJ2-7	once	15	NA	TRBV5-1
TGTGCCAGCAGCCGTGCCCCCGGGACGGAGAACACCGGGGAGCTGTTTTTT	CASSRAPGTENTGELFF	TRBJ2-2	NA	17	NA	TRBV4-2
TGCGCCAGCAGCTTGGAAACCCCCGATCAGCCCCAGCATTTT	CASSLETPDQPQHF	TRBJ1-5	NA	14	NA	TRBV5-1
TGTGCCAGCAGCTCGGTACGCAGGACCCAGTACTTC	CASSSVRRTQYF	TRBJ2-5	NA	12	NA	TRBV5-8
TGTGCCAGCAGCTTTTCAGGGGGCCTGGGTAGTGAAAAACTGTTTTTT	CASSFSGGLGSEKLFF	TRBJ1-4	NA	16	TRBD1	TRBV5-4
TGTGCCAGCAATCGGGTACCCGGGGATGAGCAGTTCTTC	CASNRVPGDEQFF	TRBJ2-1	few	13	NA	TRBV6-1
TGTGCCAGCAGCGTAGCTCAGGGTGGGGCCCAGTACTTC	CASSVAQGGAQYF	TRBJ2-5	NA	13	NA	TRBV9
TGTGCCAGCAGCCTGGGACAGTTGGAAACTGAAGCTTTCTTT	CASSLGQLETEAFF	TRBJ1-1	NA	14	TRBD1	TRBV16
TGCGCCAGCAGCCCTGGAATTGGGGGTTTCTACGAGCAGTACTTC	CASSPGIGGFYEQYF	TRBJ2-7	NA	15	NA	TRBV5-1